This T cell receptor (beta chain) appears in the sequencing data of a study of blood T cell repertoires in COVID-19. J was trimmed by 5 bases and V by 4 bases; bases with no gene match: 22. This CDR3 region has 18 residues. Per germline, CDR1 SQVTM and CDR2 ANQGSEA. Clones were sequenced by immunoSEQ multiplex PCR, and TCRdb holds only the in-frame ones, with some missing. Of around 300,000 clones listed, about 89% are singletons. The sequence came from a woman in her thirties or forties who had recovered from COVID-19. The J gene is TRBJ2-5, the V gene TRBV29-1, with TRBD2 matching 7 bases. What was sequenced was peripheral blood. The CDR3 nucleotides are TGCAGCGTTGCTGGATCCTCAGGTGGGAGGGCCCCACAGGAGACCCAGTACTTC. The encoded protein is CSVAGSSGGRAPQETQYF.